This T cell receptor (beta chain) was retrieved from a study of blood T cells in healthy people across ages. Then a second PCR, running roughly 7 to 11 cycles, was carried out with a sample-barcoded 5' primer and a J-beta primer mix. TCRdb analysed the 5' RACE reads with MiXCR anew, one entry per CDR3 protein. The table records a few hundred thousand distinct CDR3 sequences, 27% of them present only once. CDR3 size: 15 residues. The germline V gene has CDR1 SGHTA and CDR2 FQGTGA. V shed 6 bases and J 2 bases; nucleotides not matched to a gene: 7. Comment on this clonotype: One base away lies a much larger clone, so this may be a sequencing read error.

The genes are TRBV7-3 and TRBJ2-5; 9 nucleotides align to TRBD2. This TCR was sampled from a woman in her seventies in good health. Sequencing was carried out using blood. CDR3 coding DNA: TGTGCCAGCAGGCCCTGGCGGGGGGGACAAGAGACCCAGTACTTC. Protein sequence: CASRPWRGGQETQYF.